The next 21 T cell receptor beta chains were all read from a single sample in a study of T cells after yellow fever vaccination. From the 5' RACE reads, TCRdb called clonotypes with MiXCR, one entry per CDR3 protein. The table records nearly 300,000 distinct CDR3 sequences, around 10% of them present only once. This sample comprised CD4+ T cells sorted from PBMCs, obtained 5 days after the yellow fever booster vaccination. The source is a man aged 18-30 years who received the YFV17D yellow fever vaccine.

This clonotype was counted ten times or more. V is TRBV18 and J is TRBJ2-1; 9 bases match TRBD2. V dropped 3 bases and J dropped 6; count of bases not matched to a gene: 6. Germline CDR1 is KGHSH and CDR2 is LQKENI. This CDR3 comprises 15 residues. CDR3 sequence (DNA): TGTGCCAGCTCACCTCCTGGAGCGGGGGGCAATGAGCAGTTCTTC. Residues: CASSPPGAGGNEQFF.

The rearrangement links TRBV7-8 to TRBJ2-1, with 9 bases fitting TRBD2. Germline assignment: CDR1 SGHVS and CDR2 FQNEAQ. V shed 5 bases, J shed 0 bases, and the junction held 5 bases outside the gene matches. The CDR3 loop spans 16 amino acids. The CDR3: CASSPRAGGSYNEQFF. The CDR3 nucleotides are TGTGCCAGCAGCCCCCGAGCGGGGGGCTCCTACAATGAGCAGTTCTTC.

This clonotype was seen more than once but under ten times. The chain is built from TRBV18 and TRBJ1-1; no firm D call. V gave up 4 bases and J gave up 12 bases, with 15 bases separating them. This CDR3 is built from 12 residues. Germline CDR1 reads KGHSH; CDR2 reads LQKENI. The CDR3 here is CASSLDGPVTFF. The CDR3 region has the DNA TGTGCCAGCTCACTCGACGGACCGGTAACTTTCTTT.

The V and J genes are TRBV5-1 and TRBJ2-1, with a weak D call TRBD2 (6 bases). The germline CDR1 and CDR2 sequences are SGHRS and YFSETQ. The CDR3 is made up of 16 amino acids. V lost 0 bases and J lost 4, with 14 bases in between. CDR3 sequence: CASSLVTSNRYNEQFF. The CDR3 DNA reads as TGCGCCAGCAGCTTGGTAACTAGCAATAGGTACAATGAGCAGTTCTTC.

This clonotype showed up just a few times. V is TRBV10-1 and J is TRBJ2-6; tentatively, D is TRBD1 or TRBD2 (6 bases each). Trimming took off 5 bases at V and 0 bases at J, with 17 bases between the two ends. This CDR3 region has 18 residues. Germline loops: CDR1 WNHNN, CDR2 SYGVQD (reference sequence). CDR3 coding DNA: TGCGCCAGCAGTATCGGGGGACACGATCCCTCTGGGGCCAACGTCCTGACTTTC. Its translation: CASSIGGHDPSGANVLTF.

This clonotype showed up many times. The chain carries TRBV7-2 and TRBJ2-3; 9 bases match TRBD2. CDR3 size: 16 residues. CDR1 and CDR2 (germline): SGHTA, FQGNSA. V lost 6 bases, J lost 2 bases, and 9 bases stayed unmatched. The CDR3 sequence: CASSLYSGGITDTQYF. Here the CDR3 DNA reads TGTGCCAGCAGTCTCTATAGCGGGGGAATCACAGATACGCAGTATTTT.

This clonotype was counted a few times. The V call is TRBV11-2, the J call TRBJ2-5; D not certain. V dropped 2 bases and J dropped 5 bases, with 9 bases sitting between them. The germline V gene encodes CDR1 SGHAT and CDR2 FQNNGV. This CDR3 spans 13 amino acids. The DNA of the CDR3 is TGTGCCAGCAGCTTACGCGAGGATGAGACCCAGTACTTC. Protein sequence: CASSLREDETQYF.

The chain combines TRBV4-1 with TRBJ2-7, with TRBD2 matching 8 bases. In germline, CDR1 is MGHRA, CDR2 YSYEKL. With 4 bases clipped from V and 2 bases from J, the junction kept 7 bases outside the gene matches. The CDR3 length is 15 residues. The CDR3 is CASSRGGPGPYEQYF. The CDR3 DNA sequence: TGCGCCAGCAGCCGCGGGGGGCCGGGCCCCTACGAGCAGTACTTC.

V is TRBV4-1 and J is TRBJ1-2; no firm D call. Germline V CDR1 and CDR2: MGHRA, YSYEKL. This CDR3 is 15 amino acids long. V shed 0 bases and J shed 4 bases, with 12 bases lying between them. CDR3 sequence reads: CASSQDGRAGYGYTF. CDR3 DNA: TGCGCCAGCAGCCAAGACGGTAGGGCAGGCTATGGCTACACCTTC.

This clonotype turned up a few times. V gene TRBV27 combines with J gene TRBJ1-1, with 8 bases matching TRBD1. The CDR3 has 16 residues. With V trimmed by 6 bases and J by 6 bases, 15 bases remained unmatched. Germline CDR1 reads MNHEY; CDR2 reads SMNVEV (reference sequence). As DNA, the CDR3 is TGTGCCAGCAGGGCCGCAGTAGGGACAGGCTCCGCTGAAGCTTTCTTT. This gives the protein CASRAAVGTGSAEAFF.

The chain joins TRBV25-1 to TRBJ2-7; possible D gene TRBD2, 5 bases. The V and J ends lost 3 bases and 2 bases respectively, with 5 bases between them. Germline V gene sequence: CDR1 MGHDK, CDR2 SYGVNS. This CDR3 comprises 12 residues. The CDR3 spells CASSEGAYEQYF. As DNA, the CDR3 is TGTGCCAGCAGTGAGGGAGCCTACGAGCAGTACTTC.

The V and J genes are TRBV4-2 and TRBJ2-4; D possibly corresponds to TRBD1 (5 bases). This CDR3 contains 15 residues. In germline, CDR1 is LGHNA, CDR2 YNFKEQ. V was shortened by 1 base and J by 10 bases, with 17 bases between the two germline ends. CDR3: CASSQGIRADGIQYF. CDR3 nucleotide sequence: TGTGCCAGCAGCCAAGGGATCAGGGCGGATGGAATTCAGTACTTC.

This clonotype was observed at least ten times. CDR3 sequence reads: CASSPRTESYEQYF. For the CDR3, the DNA is TGTGCCAGCAGTCCCCGGACGGAATCCTACGAGCAGTACTTC. The gene calls are TRBV6-5 and TRBJ2-7; D remains unclear. Per the germline V gene, CDR1 is MNHEY and CDR2 is SVGAGI. The V end was cut by 5 bases, the J end by 1 base, with 12 bases between. The CDR3 covers 14 residues.

This clonotype was detected ten times or more. This rearrangement joins TRBV20-1 to TRBJ2-7; no clear D gene. The V gene lost 6 bases and the J gene lost 10 bases, with 13 bases spanning the gap. CDR1 and CDR2 from the germline V gene are DFQATT and SNEGSKA (reference sequence). The CDR3 extends over 10 amino acids. The chain's CDR3 is CSAADVGQYF. The DNA of the CDR3 is TGCAGTGCGGCGGACGTCGGACAGTACTTC.

Only a few counts were recorded for this clonotype. The chain combines TRBV11-3 with TRBJ2-1; D possibly corresponds to TRBD1 (5 bases). The length of the CDR3 is 13 residues. Trimming pared 3 bases from V and 5 bases from J, leaving 8 bases between. Germline lookup yields CDR1 SGHNT and CDR2 YENEEA. The DNA of the CDR3 is TGTGCCAGCAGCTTGGACACAAACAATGAGCAGTTCTTC. It codes for CASSLDTNNEQFF.

This sequence joins TRBV7-9 and TRBJ1-2; no clear D. The V end lost 5 bases, the J end lost 0 bases, and 7 bases lay between the germline ends. The CDR3 is 13 residues long. Looked up from germline, CDR1 is SEHNR and CDR2 is FQNEAQ (reference sequence). The chain's CDR3 is CASSDRTNYGYTF. CDR3 in DNA: TGTGCCAGCAGCGACCGCACTAACTATGGCTACACCTTC.

This clonotype was counted many times. V gene TRBV7-2 combines with J gene TRBJ2-3; D uncertain. Germline CDR1 is SGHTA and CDR2 is FQGNSA. Trimming left V 3 bases short and J 4 bases short, with 5 bases between. The CDR3 is 12 amino acids. The CDR3 bases are TGTGCCAGCAGCTTCGCAGCAGATACGCAGTATTTT. This codes for CASSFAADTQYF.

This clonotype was recorded many times. This chain connects TRBV20-1 to TRBJ2-3, with D possibly TRBD1 on 5 matching bases. Trimming pared 6 bases from V and 4 bases from J, leaving 11 bases between. Germline CDR1 and CDR2: DFQATT and SNEGSKA (reference sequence). CDR3 length: 12 amino acids. The CDR3: CSAPIGADTQYF. The CDR3, as DNA: TGCAGTGCACCAATAGGGGCAGATACGCAGTATTTT.

V is TRBV11-2 and J is TRBJ2-7, with a weak D call TRBD1 (6 bases). Trimming took off 5 bases at V and 9 bases at J, with 23 bases between the two ends. Germline V lookup: CDR1 SGHAT, CDR2 FQNNGV. CDR3 size: 15 residues. CDR3 sequence (DNA): TGTGCCAGCAGCCCAACGGGACATCCCGACGAACGGCAGTACTTC. Its translation: CASSPTGHPDERQYF.

This clonotype has ten or more counts. The junction does not match germline at one end; this may be a read error. The chain carries TRBV5-1 and TRBJ2-3; TRBD1 matches at 10 bases. CDR1 is SGHRS and CDR2 is YFSETQ in the germline V gene. The CDR3 has 14 residues. The CDR3 spells CASSPGTGADTQYF. CDR3 DNA: TGTGCCAGCAGCCCTGGGACAGGGGCAGATACGCAGTATTTT.

This clonotype was seen repeatedly, ten times or more. This chain joins TRBV11-2 and TRBJ1-2; the D is unclear. Trimming took off 2 bases at V and 0 bases at J, with 10 bases between the two ends. Germline V gene lookup returns CDR1 SGHAT and CDR2 FQNNGV. This CDR3 spans 15 amino acids. The CDR3 region has the DNA TGTGCCAGCAGCTTAACAGCCGTAACTAACTATGGCTACACCTTC. It codes for CASSLTAVTNYGYTF.